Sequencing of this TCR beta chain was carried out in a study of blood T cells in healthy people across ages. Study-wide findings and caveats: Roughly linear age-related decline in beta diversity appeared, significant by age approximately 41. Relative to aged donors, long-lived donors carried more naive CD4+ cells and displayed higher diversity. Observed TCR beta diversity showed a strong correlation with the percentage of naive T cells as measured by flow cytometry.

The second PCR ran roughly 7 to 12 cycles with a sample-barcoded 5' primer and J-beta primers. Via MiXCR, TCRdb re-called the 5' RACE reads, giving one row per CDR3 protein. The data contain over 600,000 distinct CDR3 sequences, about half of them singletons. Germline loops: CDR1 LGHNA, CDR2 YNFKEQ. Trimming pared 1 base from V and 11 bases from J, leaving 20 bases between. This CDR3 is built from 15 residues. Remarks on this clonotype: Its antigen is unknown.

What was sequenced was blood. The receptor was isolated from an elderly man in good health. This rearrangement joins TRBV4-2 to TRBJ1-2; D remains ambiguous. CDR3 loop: CASSQGQEGGIGYTF. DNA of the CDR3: TGTGCCAGCAGCCAAGGACAAGAGGGAGGAATTGGTTACACCTTC.